This T cell receptor (beta chain) was identified in a study of CD8+ T cells in alopecia areata. General study results and limits: Although TCR sharing was seen in mice, sharing across patients was less clear, possibly for HLA-related reasons. In scalp and blood during tofacitinib, many expanded lesional clones persisted.

Extracted RNA was reverse transcribed into cDNA, the sequencing template. Sequencing was performed with immunoSEQ multiplex PCR; in TCRdb, only in-frame clones are kept and a portion is missing. The sample includes about 220,000 clones, 50% to 70% of them seen just once. In the case of this clone: Its specificity is not known.

Treatment in this sample: oral pan-JAK inhibitor, 5-10 mg twice daily. Specimens obtained from alopecia areata patients comprised lesional scalp punch biopsies and peripheral blood. The material sequenced was CD4+ T cells sorted from blood, taken at week 4, from a patient treated with tofacitinib. This receptor was obtained from a human donor with alopecia areata.

The CDR3 sequence: CASSWKGRAVTEAFF. The CDR3 nucleotides read TGTGCCAGCAGCTGGAAGGGTCGCGCGGTCACTGAAGCTTTCTTT. The rearrangement links TRBV7-2 to TRBJ1-1; D is ambiguous. The CDR3 runs to 15 residues. The V gene lost 4 bases and the J gene lost 4 bases, with 16 bases spanning the gap. CDR1 SGHTA and CDR2 FQGNSA come from the germline V gene.